A selection of T cell receptor beta chains follows, all from one sample in a study of blood T cell repertoires in COVID-19. Some clones are missing from TCRdb's copy, which holds only in-frame ones; the method was immunoSEQ multiplex PCR. The sample includes fewer than 300,000 clones, roughly 83% of them seen just once. Input material: peripheral blood. The receptor source for this set is a human donor with COVID-19, enrolled during active disease. The donor label of this sample is uncertain. The CDR3 runs from the conserved cysteine through the conserved F or W. A D gene is named only where the DNA matches it firmly. Where a row states a size, it is once, few, many or the class of an expanded clone; other rows omit it.

cdr3_aa	cdr3_nt	v_call	j_call	cdr3_length	d_call	clone_size
CASSLNTGNGYTF	TGCGCCAGCAGCTTGAATACAGGGAATGGCTACACCTTC	TRBV5-1	TRBJ1-2	13	NA	NA
CASSSSRTGANNEQFF	TGTGCCAGTAGTTCCTCTCGGACAGGGGCAAATAATGAGCAGTTCTTC	TRBV19	TRBJ2-1	16	TRBD1	NA
CASSARGGSYGYTF	TGTGCCAGCAGTGCCCGGGGGGGGTCTTATGGCTACACCTTC	TRBV9	TRBJ1-2	14	NA	NA
CATATSALPGGTGELFF	TGTGCCACCGCGACTAGCGCCCTTCCGGGGGGCACCGGGGAGCTGTTTTTT	TRBV19	TRBJ2-2	17	TRBD2	few
CASFPRAVYTEAFF	TGTGCCAGCTTTCCCCGTGCGGTTTACACTGAAGCTTTCTTT	TRBV2	TRBJ1-1	14	NA	NA
CASSLDPDSFSYEQYF	TGTGCCAGCAGCTTAGACCCGGACAGTTTCTCCTACGAGCAGTACTTC	TRBV11-2	TRBJ2-7	16	NA	NA
CASSLPGVKNGYTF	TGTGCCAGCAGTTTGCCCGGGGTGAAAAATGGCTACACCTTC	TRBV28	TRBJ1-2	14	NA	once
CASSSTGTHFYEQYF	TGTGCCAGCAGCTCTACAGGGACGCACTTCTACGAGCAGTACTTC	TRBV11-2	TRBJ2-7	15	NA	few
CASRPTGTAGGYTF	TGTGCCAGCAGGCCCACGGGAACGGCAGGAGGCTACACCTTC	TRBV6-5	TRBJ1-2	14	NA	NA
CASSLGLVVGEQYF	TGTGCCAGCAGTTTAGGTTTAGTTGTTGGCGAGCAGTACTTC	TRBV27	TRBJ2-7	14	NA	NA
CASNSNNQPQHF	TGTGCCAGTAACAGCAACAATCAGCCCCAGCATTTT	TRBV28	TRBJ1-5	12	NA	NA
CAAYQGVGQPQHF	TGTGCCGCTTACCAGGGGGTAGGGCAGCCCCAGCATTTT	TRBV28	TRBJ1-5	13	TRBD1	NA
CASGYSREQYF	TGTGCCAGCGGCTACTCGCGCGAGCAGTACTTC	TRBV7-9	TRBJ2-7	11	NA	NA
CASTILQGPDSPLHF	TGTGCCAGCACCATACTACAGGGCCCTGATTCACCCCTCCACTTT	TRBV7-9	TRBJ1-6	15	NA	few
CASSLEGQGIAPLHF	TGCGCCAGCAGCTTGGAGGGACAGGGAATCGCACCCCTCCACTTT	TRBV5-1	TRBJ1-6	15	TRBD1	NA
CASSMTRNAEAFF	TGTGCCAGTAGTATGACCAGGAATGCTGAAGCTTTCTTT	TRBV19	TRBJ1-1	13	NA	NA
CASMVRVPYNEQFF	TGTGCCAGCATGGTCAGGGTCCCCTACAATGAGCAGTTCTTC	TRBV28	TRBJ2-1	14	NA	NA
CAWSSQYNSPLHF	TGTGCCTGGAGTTCCCAGTATAATTCACCCCTCCACTTT	TRBV30	TRBJ1-6	13	NA	NA
CASSSDSRSYEQYF	TGCGCCAGCAGCTCCGACAGCAGATCCTACGAGCAGTACTTC	TRBV5-1	TRBJ2-7	14	NA	NA
CAISESGTGISGANVLTF	TGTGCCATCAGTGAGTCGGGGACAGGGATCTCTGGGGCCAACGTCCTGACTTTC	TRBV10-3	TRBJ2-6	18	TRBD1	NA
CASSQDYPQGARAFF	TGTGCCAGCAGCCAAGATTATCCACAGGGGGCGCGAGCTTTCTTT	TRBV4-2	TRBJ1-1	15	TRBD1	NA
CASRETSGASYEQYF	TGTGCCAGCAGGGAGACTAGCGGGGCCTCCTACGAGCAGTACTTC	TRBV27	TRBJ2-7	15	TRBD2	NA
CASSLWAIDSEQYF	TGTGCCAGCAGTTTATGGGCGATTGACAGCGAGCAGTACTTC	TRBV28	TRBJ2-7	14	NA	NA
CASSLEWASYEQYF	TGTGCCAGCAGTTTAGAGTGGGCGTCCTACGAGCAGTACTTC	TRBV28	TRBJ2-7	14	NA	NA
CASSLSGVNYGYTF	TGTGCCAGCAGCCTCTCAGGGGTTAACTATGGCTACACCTTC	TRBV6-6	TRBJ1-2	14	NA	NA
CASSEDRGLQPQHF	TGTGCCAGCAGTGAAGACAGGGGACTCCAGCCCCAGCATTTT	TRBV2	TRBJ1-5	14	TRBD1	once
CATSKLAGGPTDTQYF	TGTGCCACCAGCAAACTAGCGGGAGGGCCGACAGATACGCAGTATTTT	TRBV24-1	TRBJ2-3	16	TRBD2	NA
CASSAGTQVRYGYTF	TGTGCCAGCAGCGCTGGGACTCAGGTCCGCTATGGCTACACCTTC	TRBV5-6	TRBJ1-2	15	NA	NA
CASGELSYEQYF	TGTGCCAGCGGAGAGCTCTCCTACGAGCAGTACTTC	TRBV12-3/TRBV12-4	TRBJ2-7	12	NA	NA
CATGEGDEQYF	TGTGCCACCGGGGAGGGGGATGAGCAGTACTTC	TRBV10-3	TRBJ2-7	11	NA	NA
CASSLRTGNYGYTF	TGTGCCAGCAGTTTAAGAACAGGGAACTATGGCTACACCTTC	TRBV28	TRBJ1-2	14	NA	NA
CASSLGRSYNEQFF	TGTGCCAGCAGCTTGGGGCGGTCCTACAATGAGCAGTTCTTC	TRBV5-4	TRBJ2-1	14	NA	NA